This is a list of T cell receptor beta chains from one sample in a study of blood T cell repertoires in COVID-19. The repertoire was sequenced with immunoSEQ multiplex PCR; TCRdb's copy has only in-frame clones and lacks some. There are about 210,000 clones in the sample; roughly 94% occur only once, and 0.95% to 1.5% lies in the top ten. The sample consisted of peripheral blood. Receptors were obtained from a man under 40 with acute or convalescent COVID-19. Both conserved end residues are part of each CDR3. The order of the fields is J gene, clone size, V gene, D gene, CDR3 DNA, CDR3 protein. The D gene is left open where the match is weak. Only some rows state a clone size, as once, few, many or a class for expanded clones.

j_call: TRBJ2-7
clone_size: NA
v_call: TRBV7-3
d_call: NA
cdr3_nt: TGTGCCAGCAGCTTGGGCTCTGATTACGAGCAGTACTTC
cdr3_aa: CASSLGSDYEQYF

j_call: TRBJ2-2
clone_size: once
v_call: TRBV7-3
d_call: NA
cdr3_nt: TGTGCCAGCAGCTTAGACTGGAACACCGGGGAGCTGTTTTTT
cdr3_aa: CASSLDWNTGELFF

j_call: TRBJ2-3
clone_size: NA
v_call: TRBV15
d_call: TRBD2
cdr3_nt: TGTGCCACCAGCAGGGGAAGCGGGAGTGCTCTGGCAGATACGCAGTATTTT
cdr3_aa: CATSRGSGSALADTQYF

j_call: TRBJ1-1
clone_size: NA
v_call: TRBV6-1
d_call: NA
cdr3_nt: TGTGCCAGCAGTGATTGGCAGGGAAACACTGAAGCTTTCTTT
cdr3_aa: CASSDWQGNTEAFF

j_call: TRBJ2-7
clone_size: NA
v_call: TRBV5-5
d_call: TRBD2
cdr3_nt: TGTGCCAGCAGCCTGGAGGGACTAGCGGAATCCTACGAGCAGTACTTC
cdr3_aa: CASSLEGLAESYEQYF

j_call: TRBJ1-2
clone_size: NA
v_call: TRBV20-1
d_call: NA
cdr3_nt: TGCAGTGCTAGCCGGGGGACCTACACCTTC
cdr3_aa: CSASRGTYTF

j_call: TRBJ1-1
clone_size: NA
v_call: TRBV6-1
d_call: NA
cdr3_nt: TGTGCCAGCAGTGAACGGGGGGATCGAGCTGAAGCTTTCTTT
cdr3_aa: CASSERGDRAEAFF

j_call: TRBJ1-6
clone_size: NA
v_call: TRBV6-5
d_call: TRBD1
cdr3_nt: TGTGCCAGCAGTTACTCATGGGACAGCAATTCACCCCTCCACTTT
cdr3_aa: CASSYSWDSNSPLHF

j_call: TRBJ2-7
clone_size: NA
v_call: TRBV20-1
d_call: NA
cdr3_nt: TGCAGTGCTACGGGAAGGAACGAGCAGTACTTC
cdr3_aa: CSATGRNEQYF

j_call: TRBJ2-7
clone_size: NA
v_call: TRBV7-9
d_call: NA
cdr3_nt: TGTGCCAGCAGCTTAGGGGCACCGCGGGCTCAAGAGCAGTACTTC
cdr3_aa: CASSLGAPRAQEQYF

j_call: TRBJ2-7
clone_size: NA
v_call: TRBV11-2
d_call: NA
cdr3_nt: TGTGCCAGCAGCATTACCTACGAGCAGTACTTC
cdr3_aa: CASSITYEQYF

j_call: TRBJ2-3
clone_size: NA
v_call: TRBV18
d_call: TRBD2
cdr3_nt: TGTGCCAGCGGGAGGGCAGATACGCAGTATTTT
cdr3_aa: CASGRADTQYF

j_call: TRBJ2-3
clone_size: once
v_call: TRBV28
d_call: TRBD1
cdr3_nt: TGTGCCAGCAAGGGAGCAGACAGGGCAGGTACAGATACGCAGTATTTT
cdr3_aa: CASKGADRAGTDTQYF

j_call: TRBJ2-1
clone_size: NA
v_call: TRBV27
d_call: NA
cdr3_nt: TGTGCCAGCAGTCTCCGGGGCAATGAGCAGTTCTTC
cdr3_aa: CASSLRGNEQFF

j_call: TRBJ1-2
clone_size: NA
v_call: TRBV6-5
d_call: NA
cdr3_nt: TGTGCCAGCAGTCAGGTTTTCTCAACCGACTATGGCTACACCTTC
cdr3_aa: CASSQVFSTDYGYTF

j_call: TRBJ2-5
clone_size: once
v_call: TRBV2
d_call: NA
cdr3_nt: TGTGCCAGCAGCCCACAAGAGACCCAGTACTTC
cdr3_aa: CASSPQETQYF

j_call: TRBJ2-3
clone_size: many
v_call: TRBV2
d_call: TRBD1
cdr3_nt: TGTGCCACCGGGACAGCTTTCACAGATACGCAGTATTTT
cdr3_aa: CATGTAFTDTQYF

j_call: TRBJ2-5
clone_size: NA
v_call: TRBV10-3
d_call: TRBD1
cdr3_nt: TGTGCCATCAGAGGGGGCGGGGAGACCCAGTACTTC
cdr3_aa: CAIRGGGETQYF

j_call: TRBJ1-4
clone_size: NA
v_call: TRBV6-5
d_call: NA
cdr3_nt: TGTGCCAGCAGTTACTCGGCAGGGATCACGGAAAAACTGTTTTTT
cdr3_aa: CASSYSAGITEKLFF

j_call: TRBJ1-2
clone_size: NA
v_call: TRBV27
d_call: TRBD1
cdr3_nt: TGTGCCAGCAGCTACAGGGGAATGGGCGGCTACACCTTC
cdr3_aa: CASSYRGMGGYTF

j_call: TRBJ2-2
clone_size: NA
v_call: TRBV7-3
d_call: NA
cdr3_nt: TGTGCCAGCTCCCTTGGCAGGCTCGACACCGGGGAGCTGTTTTTT
cdr3_aa: CASSLGRLDTGELFF

j_call: TRBJ1-1
clone_size: NA
v_call: TRBV6-5
d_call: TRBD1
cdr3_nt: TGTGCCAGCAGTTACTCGAACAGGGGGCGCACTGAAGCTTTCTTT
cdr3_aa: CASSYSNRGRTEAFF

j_call: TRBJ2-1
clone_size: once
v_call: TRBV3-1/TRBV3-2
d_call: TRBD2
cdr3_nt: TGTGCCAGCAGCCTCTTTAGCGGGAGCAGGGTATGGTACAATGAGCAGTTCTTC
cdr3_aa: CASSLFSGSRVWYNEQFF

j_call: TRBJ2-7
clone_size: NA
v_call: TRBV18
d_call: TRBD2
cdr3_nt: TGTGCCAGCTCACCTCGGGGGGGCCTCTACGAGCAGTACTTC
cdr3_aa: CASSPRGGLYEQYF

j_call: TRBJ2-3
clone_size: NA
v_call: TRBV2
d_call: NA
cdr3_nt: TGTGCCAGCAGCTTCTACCGCACAGATACGCAGTATTTT
cdr3_aa: CASSFYRTDTQYF

j_call: TRBJ1-5
clone_size: NA
v_call: TRBV28
d_call: NA
cdr3_nt: TGTGCCAGCAGTCCCAGACAGACGAATCAGCCCCAGCATTTT
cdr3_aa: CASSPRQTNQPQHF

j_call: TRBJ2-2
clone_size: NA
v_call: TRBV14
d_call: NA
cdr3_nt: TGTGCCAGCAGCCCATCCAGTCAGGGATTCGCGAACACCGGGGAGCTGTTTTTT
cdr3_aa: CASSPSSQGFANTGELFF